This is a list of T cell receptor beta chains from one sample in a study of blood T cell repertoires in COVID-19. TCRdb's table, derived via immunoSEQ multiplex PCR, lists solely in-frame clones and lacks some. The profile shows 200,000 to 300,000 clones, around 90% of them singletons. Sample: peripheral blood. These receptors were collected from a man in his thirties or forties with COVID-19, enrolled during active disease. CDR3s include the opening cysteine and the closing phenylalanine or tryptophan. A D gene is named only where the DNA matches it firmly. For some rows the clone size is stated as once, few or many, or as a class when expanded; others skip it.

>15|TRBJ2-6|TRBV5-6|-|-
CASSLRGSGANVLTF
TGTGCCAGCAGCTTGAGGGGGTCTGGGGCCAACGTCCTGACTTTC
>14|TRBJ1-5|TRBV19|TRBD1|-
CASSIAGGDQPQHF
TGTGCCAGTAGTATAGCAGGGGGCGATCAGCCCCAGCATTTT
>16|TRBJ2-2|TRBV5-4|TRBD2|once
CASNLASGRNTGELFF
TGTGCCAGCAACCTAGCTAGCGGGAGGAACACCGGGGAGCTGTTTTTT
>15|TRBJ1-5|TRBV2|TRBD1|-
CASSRGQGGGEPQHF
TGTGCCAGCAGCCGAGGACAGGGAGGAGGTGAGCCCCAGCATTTT
>14|TRBJ1-2|TRBV12-5|-|-
CASGLLRSNYGYTF
TGTGCTAGTGGTTTGCTACGGTCAAACTATGGCTACACCTTC
>14|TRBJ1-2|TRBV5-1|-|-
CASSYEGSPYGYTF
TGCGCCAGCAGCTACGAGGGCAGTCCCTATGGCTACACCTTC
>14|TRBJ1-1|TRBV19|-|-
CASSIQGRGTEAFF
TGTGCCAGTAGTATTCAGGGGCGAGGGACTGAAGCTTTCTTT
>13|TRBJ1-2|TRBV6-1|-|-
CASSESGNYGYTF
TGTGCCAGCAGTGAATCAGGGAACTATGGCTACACCTTC
>13|TRBJ2-3|TRBV10-2|-|-
CASRYASTDTQYF
TGCGCCAGCCGGTACGCTAGCACAGATACGCAGTATTTT
>15|TRBJ1-3|TRBV5-1|-|-
CASSNRTGKAYTIYF
TGCGCCAGCAGCAACCGAACAGGGAAAGCGTACACCATATATTTT
>14|TRBJ1-2|TRBV7-2|-|-
CASSFRLVEYGYTF
TGTGCCAGCAGCTTCCGACTCGTAGAGTATGGCTACACCTTC